This T cell receptor (beta chain) originates from a study of shared clonotypes between healthy human individuals (dated by TCRdb to the early 2020s). Looking at the study overall: The cohort included three men and two women between 18 and 49 years of age. For each donor, three plates each were used for CD4 naive and CD4 memory, two plates were used for CD8 naive, and one plate was used for CD8 memory. To estimate repertoire size and how much clonotype sharing occurs between individuals, the study deeply sequenced the blood TCR repertoires of five or six healthy adults. Libraries were prepared and TCR repertoires were sequenced by different laboratories using diverse techniques, in order to increase sequencing depth and limit assay-specific biases. Per donor, leukapheresis produced somewhere between about 0.9 and 9.5 billion PBMCs. General findings and caveats noted by the study authors: Because the study included only a small number of donors, the genetic and exposure-history diversity represented was limited. Sampling was restricted to blood, and TCR repertoires in tissue are likely to differ from TCR repertoires in blood. Rarefaction of sorted-subset datasets indicated incomplete sequencing despite the large sequencing depth. Pairwise subsampling indicated that sequencing depth was expected to affect the degree of clonotype sharing among donors. Across a handful of donors, approximately 5% of naive CD4, 3% to 4% of naive CD8, about 2.3% of memory CD4, and 0.4% of memory CD8 clonotypes were shared. Higher generation probabilities were observed for clonotypes shared by all four sorted-subset donors than for non-shared clonotypes. Estimated clonotype richness was generally larger for naive than for memory subsets.

Of note for this clone: What this receptor recognizes is not known. Base qualities are missing; no much larger clone stands one base away.

The CDR3 has 15 amino acids, counting the end cysteine and phenylalanine. Only CDR3 DNA is held: 45 bases, read in frame from base 1. The germline V gene yields SGDLS for CDR1 and YYNGEE for CDR2. V is reduced by 3 bases and J by 0 bases, leaving a spacing of 9 bases between them. Using the deep immunoSEQ assay, multiplex PCR amplified TCR CDR3 regions from genomic DNA. Extracted genomic DNA from each cell subset was spread evenly across all wells of several immunoSEQ 96-well plates, with each plate serving as a replicate. For sorted subsets, 200 to 250 ng of genomic DNA, equivalent to some 33,000 T cell genomes, went into each replicate PCR. The purified libraries were quantified using a Qubit 3.0 fluorometer, sized with a Bioanalyzer 2100, and then quantified again using the KAPA Library Quantification kit. A separate single-read 150-cycle Illumina NextSeq 550 flow cell was used to sequence each immunoSEQ 96-well plate. Under the source paper's analysis protocol: Because the immunoSEQ output included only junctional sequences and no quality scores, the filtering could not be the same as the filtering used for full-length reads. To assign V/J genes and CDR3, sequences were annotated using PyIR, a Python wrapper for IgBLAST v1.9, with IMGT germline references. Any read was removed if the V/J assignment was weak (E-value above 1e-6), the CDR3 was missing, or the read contained stop codons, out-of-frame junctions, or ambiguous translated residues. V3J clonotypes were defined as sequences sharing an identical inferred V gene, J gene, and CDR3 amino acid sequence. Percentage overlap between repertoires was computed as shared unique clonotypes divided by the size of the smaller repertoire. Richness of each repertoire was evaluated using RTK rarefaction, the Chao1 estimator, and Recon v2.1 estimates of unobserved clonotypes. For all TCRbeta clonotypes obtained by the gDNA method from a few donors, generation probabilities were computed with OLGA. Here the immuneACCESS table is served through TCRdb, limited to in-frame sequences with V and J called. Missing clones are a known gap in these copies; in checked studies unresolved V genes cover under half, and the rest lacks a known reason. V, J and clone size are taken as reported in that table, and D and trimming were inferred from the DNA itself. Counted in this sample were approximately 400,000 clones; roughly 96% of them appeared once. The ten largest clones take up about 0.32% of the sample.

Donors were healthy HIV-negative adults with no recently reported acute infections or vaccinations. Every donor was a Caucasian adult living in Nashville, Tennessee, USA. CD8 memory samples were composed of magnetically selected CD45RO+ cells combined with CCR7-negative CD45RA+ effector memory (TemRA) cells. Blood was collected by leukapheresis, and PBMCs were isolated by Ficoll-Histopaque density gradient centrifugation and then cryopreserved in liquid nitrogen vapor phase. Analytical flow cytometry was used to check the purity and quantity of each magnetically sorted T cell population. Genomic DNA was isolated from every sorted fraction and measured by UV absorbance on a Nanodrop 2000c.

The sequence derives from a man under 40 in good health. The chain is assembled from TRBV9 and TRBJ2-2; no D gene is confidently identified. The sequenced sample was memory CD8+ T cells sorted from blood. Sample cell subset or site, as interpreted from the label and publication: CD45RO+ cells pooled with CCR7-negative TemRA cells. The DNA reads as follows: TGTGCCAGCAGCGGCTCTAAGGCGAACACCGGGGAGCTGTTTTTT. This is translated as CASSGSKANTGELFF.